The 29 T cell receptor beta chains below were found in one sample sequenced in a study of technical replicates of blood from a handful of donors. TCRdb's table, derived via immunoSEQ multiplex PCR, lists solely in-frame clones and lacks some. Altogether about 75,000 clones are present, 95% to 97% being singletons, with the ten largest covering around 0.31%. What was sequenced was T cells isolated from PBMCs. The receptor set was obtained from a human donor in good health.

The chain joins TRBV4-2 to TRBJ2-1; 9 bases agree with TRBD2. The ends lost 1 base at V and 6 bases at J; junction bases unmatched: 4. There are 15 residues in the CDR3. Germline assignment: CDR1 LGHNA and CDR2 YNFKEQ. CDR3 coding DNA: TGTGCCAGCAGCCAAGGACTAGCGGATCTCAATGAGCAGTTCTTC. This gives the protein CASSQGLADLNEQFF.

V usage is TRBV5-1 and J usage is TRBJ1-2; 10 positions agree with TRBD1. Germline V gives CDR1 SGHRS, CDR2 YFSETQ. There are 13 residues in the CDR3. The J segment lost 7 bases and the V segment lost 0 bases, leaving 0 bases of the junction unmatched. CDR3 loop: CASSLGTGGGYTF. As DNA, the CDR3 is TGCGCCAGCAGCTTGGGGACAGGGGGTGGCTACACCTTC.

The V call is TRBV27, the J call TRBJ2-7; TRBD2 matches 8 bases. The V gene end was trimmed by 1 base and the J gene end by 7 bases; junction bases not matched to a gene: 9. Per germline, CDR1 MNHEY and CDR2 SMNVEV (reference sequence). CDR3 length equals 15 residues. In DNA, the CDR3 is TGTGCCAGCAGTTTATACGGGAGGGCAGCCTGGGAGCAGTACTTC. Its protein product is CASSLYGRAAWEQYF.

The chain has TRBV7-9 and TRBJ2-2; 10 bases align to TRBD2. Trimming removed 3 bases from V and 8 bases from J; junction bases left unmatched: 6. The CDR3 loop spans 15 amino acids. Germline loops: CDR1 SEHNR, CDR2 FQNEAQ (reference sequence). The CDR3 sequence: CASSFPGTSAGELFF. For the CDR3, the DNA is TGTGCCAGCAGCTTCCCCGGGACTAGCGCAGGGGAGCTGTTTTTT.

This chain joins TRBV7-9 and TRBJ2-1; TRBD2 matches 12 bases. The CDR3 sequence is 18 residues long. Unmatched junction bases numbered 11, after V lost 5 bases and J lost 3 bases. The germline V gene has CDR1 SEHNR and CDR2 FQNEAQ (reference sequence). CDR3 in DNA: TGTGCCAGCAGCATCTCGACTAGCGGGAGAGGGGACTACAATGAGCAGTTCTTC. Its protein product is CASSISTSGRGDYNEQFF.

V is TRBV27 and J is TRBJ1-2; 7 nucleotides agree with TRBD1. Germline assignment: CDR1 MNHEY and CDR2 SMNVEV (reference sequence). With V trimmed by 6 bases and J by 10 bases, 14 bases remained unmatched. The CDR3 is 14 residues long. The DNA for the CDR3 is TGTGCCAGCAGCCCCGGACAGGTTCCCTTTGACTACACCTTC. It specifies CASSPGQVPFDYTF.

The chain recombines TRBV29-1 with TRBJ1-1, with D possibly being TRBD1 (5 bases). CDR1 is SQVTM, CDR2 ANQGSEA, per germline. Deletions cut 4 bases from V and 4 bases from J, with 7 bases between. CDR3 size: 11 residues. The CDR3 sequence is CSVGGGTEAFF. As DNA, the CDR3 is TGCAGCGTTGGGGGCGGCACTGAAGCTTTCTTT.

This chain connects TRBV28 to TRBJ2-7, with 7 bases that match TRBD2. Germline CDR1 reads MDHEN; CDR2 reads SYDVKM. The V and J ends lost 6 bases and 2 bases, in that order; junction bases with no gene match: 7. The CDR3 extends over 14 amino acids. CDR3 loop: CASRNDREAYEQYF. For the CDR3, the DNA is TGTGCCAGCAGAAACGACCGGGAGGCCTACGAGCAGTACTTC.

V is TRBV19 and J is TRBJ1-5, with TRBD1 identical over 7 bases. The V segment lost 5 bases and the J segment 4 bases; nucleotides outside the gene matches: 5. CDR3 length: 14 residues. In germline, CDR1 is LNHDA, CDR2 SQIVND (reference sequence). The CDR3 region is CASSSDRSNQPQHF. The DNA of the CDR3 is TGTGCCAGTAGTTCGGACAGGAGTAATCAGCCCCAGCATTTT. Drawing the rest from reference TRBV19 and TRBJ1-5, the complete variable domain is DGGITQSPKYLFRKEGQNVTLSCEQNLNHDAMYWYRQDPGQGLRLIYYSQIVNDFQKGDIAEGYSVSREKKESFPLTVTSAQKNPTAFYLCASSSDRSNQPQHFGDGTRLSIL.

The chain carries TRBV27 and TRBJ2-7; D perhaps matches TRBD1 (5 bases). Germline V gene data show CDR1 as MNHEY and CDR2 as SMNVEV (reference sequence). This CDR3 has 14 amino acids. Between the trimmed V and J ends, which lost 2 bases and 2 bases, there was a span of 10 bases. In DNA, the CDR3 is TGTGCCAGCAGTTTAGAAAGCAGGGCCTACGAGCAGTACTTC. This sequence encodes CASSLESRAYEQYF.

The chain joins TRBV27 to TRBJ2-1; D remains ambiguous. V gave up 3 bases and J gave up 0 bases, with 9 bases separating them. This CDR3 has 15 amino acids. Germline V CDR1 and CDR2: MNHEY, SMNVEV (reference sequence). CDR3 sequence: CASSFRWSSYNEQFF. The CDR3 nucleotides read TGTGCCAGCAGTTTTAGGTGGAGCTCCTACAATGAGCAGTTCTTC.

This chain connects TRBV19 to TRBJ1-5; 8 bases are shared with TRBD1. Looked up from germline, CDR1 is LNHDA and CDR2 is SQIVND (reference sequence). J was trimmed by 6 bases and V by 2 bases; bases with no gene match: 9. The CDR3 contains 16 residues. The CDR3 reads CASSILTDRGTQPQHF. CDR3 DNA: TGTGCCAGTAGTATATTAACCGACAGGGGTACTCAGCCCCAGCATTTT.

The chain couples TRBV21-1 to TRBJ1-2; TRBD1 reflects the table's D call only, with no check against the DNA. TRBV21-1 is tagged as a pseudogene. The CDR3 runs 11 residues. The CDR3 sequence: CASSGYRGYTF. In nucleotides, the CDR3 is TGTGCCAGCAGCGGATACAGGGGATACACCTTC.

This clone was seen a handful of times. The rearrangement joins TRBV15 to TRBJ2-1, with 8 bases matching TRBD2. With V trimmed by 5 bases and J by 4 bases, 10 bases remained unmatched. The CDR3 runs to 16 residues. CDR1 is LNHNV, CDR2 YYDKDF, per germline (reference sequence). CDR3 sequence reads: CATSGELAAKYNEQFF. Here the CDR3 DNA reads TGTGCCACCAGCGGGGAACTAGCGGCCAAGTACAATGAGCAGTTCTTC.

The V gene is TRBV6-4, the J gene TRBJ2-3, with D unresolved. Germline V gene lookup returns CDR1 MRHNA and CDR2 SNTAGT. CDR3 length equals 14 residues. The V end was cut by 7 bases, the J end by 3 bases, with 14 bases between. The DNA for the CDR3 is TGTGCCAGCACAACCCTCCTAGTTACAGATACGCAGTATTTT. It translates to CASTTLLVTDTQYF.

The chain uses TRBV7-6 and TRBJ1-2, with a weak D call TRBD1 (6 bases). Trimming left V 1 base short and J 4 bases short, with 10 bases between. Germline V gene lookup returns CDR1 SGHVS and CDR2 FNYEAQ. The CDR3 is made up of 14 amino acids. The CDR3 loop reads CASSLGPGAYGYTF. The CDR3 region has the DNA TGTGCCAGCAGCTTAGGGCCAGGGGCCTATGGCTACACCTTC.

V is TRBV29-1 and J is TRBJ2-7; D not certain. The CDR3 runs 15 residues. CDR1 SQVTM and CDR2 ANQGSEA come from the germline V gene. V dropped 0 bases and J dropped 3 bases, with 15 bases sitting between them. The chain's CDR3 is CSVEDRGRPFYEQYF. The CDR3 DNA reads as TGCAGCGTTGAAGATCGAGGCCGACCCTTCTACGAGCAGTACTTC.

The J gene is TRBJ2-5, the V gene TRBV30; D possibly corresponds to TRBD1 (5 bases). V was shortened by 3 bases and J by 0 bases, with 5 bases between the two germline ends. The length of the CDR3 is 12 residues. CDR1 is GTSNPN and CDR2 is SVGIG in the germline V gene (reference sequence). The CDR3 coding sequence is TGTGCCTGGAGGACAGACCAAGAGACCCAGTACTTC. It specifies CAWRTDQETQYF.

The rearrangement joins TRBV7-9 to TRBJ2-5; 7 nucleotides match TRBD2. The DNA end is a closer match to TRBJ2-7, so the J assignment may be wrong. Germline V gives CDR1 SEHNR, CDR2 FQNEAQ (reference sequence). The CDR3 has 13 residues. CDR3 in DNA: TGTGCCAGCAGCCGACGGGAGGACTACGAGCAGTACTTC. It is translated as CASSRREDYEQYF.

This chain connects TRBV14 to TRBJ1-2; D ambiguous. The germline V gene has CDR1 SGHDN and CDR2 FVKESK. The V gene lost 6 bases and the J gene lost 11 bases, with 16 bases spanning the gap. The CDR3 length is 12 residues. CDR3 in amino acids: CASSYGSLSYTF. In nucleotides, the CDR3 is TGTGCCAGCAGTTACGGGTCCTTGAGTTACACCTTC.

The V call is TRBV13, the J call TRBJ2-3; possibly TRBD1 for D (6 bases). Trimming took off 4 bases at V and 4 bases at J, with 12 bases between the two ends. Germline values: CDR1 PRHDT, CDR2 FYEKMQ (reference sequence). The CDR3 runs to 14 residues. This chain's CDR3 is CASSSTGFADTQYF. Here the CDR3 DNA reads TGTGCCAGCAGCTCAACAGGGTTCGCAGATACGCAGTATTTT. The whole variable domain, remainder taken from reference TRBV13 and TRBJ2-3, is AAGVIQSPRHLIKEKRETATLKCYPIPRHDTVYWYQQGPGQDPQFLISFYEKMQSDKGSIPDRFSAQQFSDYHSELNMSSLELGDSALYFCASSSTGFADTQYFGPGTRLTVL.

The V call is TRBV7-2, the J call TRBJ2-3; D gene ambiguous. Germline CDR1 reads SGHTA; CDR2 reads FQGNSA. V shed 0 bases and J shed 0 bases, with 7 bases lying between them. The CDR3 extends over 15 amino acids. CDR3 DNA sequence: TGTGCCAGCAGCTTAGCGGCTTACAGCACAGATACGCAGTATTTT. This translates into CASSLAAYSTDTQYF.

V usage is TRBV5-6 and J usage is TRBJ2-7; no clear D gene. The V and J ends lost 0 bases and 2 bases respectively, with 9 bases between them. CDR3 length: 14 residues. Looked up from germline, CDR1 is SGHDT and CDR2 is YYEEEE. The CDR3 region is CASSLVRRPYEQYF. The CDR3 DNA sequence: TGTGCCAGCAGCTTGGTACGGAGACCCTACGAGCAGTACTTC.

The chain carries TRBV10-3 and TRBJ2-7; TRBD1 matches 8 bases. V was clipped by 0 bases and J by 6 bases; unmatched bases: 7. Germline CDR1 is ENHRY and CDR2 is SYGVKD. This CDR3 has 15 amino acids. The CDR3 region is CAISESVTGAVEQYF. CDR3 DNA sequence: TGTGCCATCAGTGAGTCTGTGACAGGGGCGGTCGAGCAGTACTTC.

The chain joins TRBV6-5 to TRBJ2-4, with 10 bases fitting TRBD1. The length of the CDR3 is 16 residues. CDR1 is MNHEY and CDR2 is SVGAGI in the germline V gene. Trimming took 2 bases from V and 1 from J; bases not matched to a gene: 2. CDR3 protein: CASSYVGQGAKNIQYF. The CDR3 nucleotides read TGTGCCAGCAGTTACGTGGGACAGGGGGCCAAAAACATTCAGTACTTC.

This clone was counted a single time. The CDR3 here is CASSLFLSRTENTEAFF. In DNA, the CDR3 is TGTGCCAGCAGCTTGTTTCTAAGTAGGACAGAGAACACTGAAGCTTTCTTT. The rearrangement uses TRBV5-5 and TRBJ1-1; perhaps TRBD1 as D (6 bases). The CDR3 has 17 amino acids. Germline-derived CDR1 and CDR2 are SGHKS and YYEKEE (reference sequence). With 1 base removed from V and 1 base from J, the gap between germline ends came to 17 bases.

This sequence joins TRBV13 and TRBJ2-3; D call uncertain. The CDR3 has 14 amino acids. V gave up 0 bases and J gave up 0 bases, with 4 bases separating them. The germline gives CDR1 PRHDT, CDR2 FYEKMQ (reference sequence). CDR3 loop: CASSLGGSTDTQYF. Here the CDR3 DNA reads TGTGCCAGCAGCTTAGGCGGGAGCACAGATACGCAGTATTTT.

The CDR3 nucleotides read TGCAGCGTTGAGGGACAGGGGTATACGGAGACCCAGTACTTC. Amino acids: CSVEGQGYTETQYF. The chain carries TRBV29-1 and TRBJ2-5, with TRBD1 identical over 10 bases. Germline CDR1 reads SQVTM; CDR2 reads ANQGSEA. CDR3 length: 14 residues. V lost 3 bases to trimming and J lost 5 bases; unmatched junction nucleotides: 6.

This clone was found once. The CDR3 DNA reads TGTGCCACCAATGATGGGAAGGGGCTCACAGATACGCAGTATTTT. Residues: CATNDGKGLTDTQYF. This chain links TRBV11-2 with TRBJ2-3, with D maybe TRBD1 (5 bases). There are 15 residues in the CDR3. Deletions cut 10 bases from V and 2 bases from J, with 19 bases between. Looked up from germline, CDR1 is SGHAT and CDR2 is FQNNGV.